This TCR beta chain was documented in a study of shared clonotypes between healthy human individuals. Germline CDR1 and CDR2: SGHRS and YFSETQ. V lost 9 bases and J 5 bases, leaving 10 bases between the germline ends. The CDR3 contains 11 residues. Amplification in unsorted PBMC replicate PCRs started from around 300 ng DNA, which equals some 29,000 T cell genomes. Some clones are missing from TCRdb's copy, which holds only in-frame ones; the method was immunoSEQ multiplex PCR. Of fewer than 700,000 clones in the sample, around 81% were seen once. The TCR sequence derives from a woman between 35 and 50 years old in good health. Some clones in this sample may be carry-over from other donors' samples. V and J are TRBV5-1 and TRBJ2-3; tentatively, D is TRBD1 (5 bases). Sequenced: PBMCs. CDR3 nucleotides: TGCGCCACCCATACAGGAGATACGCAGTATTTT. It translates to CATHTGDTQYF.